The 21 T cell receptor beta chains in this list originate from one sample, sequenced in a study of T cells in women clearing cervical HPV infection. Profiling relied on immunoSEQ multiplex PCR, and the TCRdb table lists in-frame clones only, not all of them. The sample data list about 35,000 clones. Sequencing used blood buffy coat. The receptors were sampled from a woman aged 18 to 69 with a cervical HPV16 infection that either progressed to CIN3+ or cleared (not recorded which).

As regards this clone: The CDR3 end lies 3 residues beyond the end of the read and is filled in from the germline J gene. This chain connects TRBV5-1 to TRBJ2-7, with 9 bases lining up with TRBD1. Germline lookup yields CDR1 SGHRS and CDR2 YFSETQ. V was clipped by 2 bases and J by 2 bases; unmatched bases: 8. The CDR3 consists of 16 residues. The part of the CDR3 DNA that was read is TGCGCCAGCAGCTTAGGGGGACAGGGAGGGGCCTACGAG. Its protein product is CASSLGGQGGAYE. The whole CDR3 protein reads CASSLGGQGGAYEQYF.

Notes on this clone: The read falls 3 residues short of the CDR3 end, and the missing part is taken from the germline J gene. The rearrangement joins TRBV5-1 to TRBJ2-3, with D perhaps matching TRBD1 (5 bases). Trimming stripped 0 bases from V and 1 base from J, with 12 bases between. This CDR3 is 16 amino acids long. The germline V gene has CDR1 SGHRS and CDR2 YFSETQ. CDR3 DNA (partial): TGCGCCAGCAGCTTGGAAGGGGCCGGGCGCACAGATACG. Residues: CASSLEGAGRTDT. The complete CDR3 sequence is CASSLEGAGRTDTQYF.

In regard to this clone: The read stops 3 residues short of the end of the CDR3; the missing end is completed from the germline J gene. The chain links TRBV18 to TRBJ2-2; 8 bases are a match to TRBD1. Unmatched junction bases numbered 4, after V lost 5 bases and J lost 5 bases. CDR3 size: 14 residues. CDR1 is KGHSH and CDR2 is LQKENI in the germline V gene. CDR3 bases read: TGTGCCAGCTCATCCGGACAGGGAACCGGGGAG. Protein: CASSSGQGTGE. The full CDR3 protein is CASSSGQGTGELFF.

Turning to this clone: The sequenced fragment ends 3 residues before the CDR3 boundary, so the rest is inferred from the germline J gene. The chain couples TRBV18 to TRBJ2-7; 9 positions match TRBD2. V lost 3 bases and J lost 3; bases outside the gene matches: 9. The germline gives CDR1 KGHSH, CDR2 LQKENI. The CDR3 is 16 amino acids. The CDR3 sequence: CASSPSPSGDRYEQYF. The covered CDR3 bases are TGTGCCAGCTCACCTTCCCCTAGCGGGGACCGCTACGAG. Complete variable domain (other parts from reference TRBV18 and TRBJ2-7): NAGVMQNPRHLVRRRGQEARLRCSPMKGHSHVYWYRQLPEEGLKFMVYLQKENIIDESGMPKERFSAEFPKEGPSILRIQQVVRGDSAAYFCASSPSPSGDRYEQYFGPGTRLTVT.

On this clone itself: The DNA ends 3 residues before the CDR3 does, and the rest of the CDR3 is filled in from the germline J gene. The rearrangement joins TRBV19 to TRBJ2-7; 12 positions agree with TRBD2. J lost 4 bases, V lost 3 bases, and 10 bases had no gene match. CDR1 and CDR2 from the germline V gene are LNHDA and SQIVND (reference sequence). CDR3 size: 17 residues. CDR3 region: CASSIPRTSGVPYEQYF. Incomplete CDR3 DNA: TGTGCCAGTAGTATCCCCAGGACTAGCGGGGTGCCTTACGAG.

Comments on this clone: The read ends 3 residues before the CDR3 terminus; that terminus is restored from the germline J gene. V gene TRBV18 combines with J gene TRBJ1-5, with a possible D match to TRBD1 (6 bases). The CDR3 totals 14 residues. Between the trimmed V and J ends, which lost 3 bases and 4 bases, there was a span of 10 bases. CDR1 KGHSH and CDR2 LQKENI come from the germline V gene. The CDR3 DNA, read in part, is TGTGCCAGCTCACCTGACAGGAGTAATCAGCCC. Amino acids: CASSPDRSNQP. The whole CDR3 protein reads CASSPDRSNQPQHF.

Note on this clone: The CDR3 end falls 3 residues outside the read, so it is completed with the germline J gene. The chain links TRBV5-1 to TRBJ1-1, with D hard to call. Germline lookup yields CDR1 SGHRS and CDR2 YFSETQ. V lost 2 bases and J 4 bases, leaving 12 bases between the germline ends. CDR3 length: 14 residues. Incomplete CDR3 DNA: TGCGCCAGCAGCTTAGGCATAGAGGGCACTGAA. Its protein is CASSLGIEGTE. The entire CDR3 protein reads CASSLGIEGTEAFF.

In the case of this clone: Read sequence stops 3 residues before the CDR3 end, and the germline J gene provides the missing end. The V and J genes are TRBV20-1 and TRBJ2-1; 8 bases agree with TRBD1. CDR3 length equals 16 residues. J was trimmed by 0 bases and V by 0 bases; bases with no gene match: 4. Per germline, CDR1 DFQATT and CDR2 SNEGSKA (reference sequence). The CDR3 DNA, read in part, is TGCAGTGCTAGAGATAGGACAGGGCGCTCCTACAATGAG. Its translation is CSARDRTGRSYNE. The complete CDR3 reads CSARDRTGRSYNEQFF.

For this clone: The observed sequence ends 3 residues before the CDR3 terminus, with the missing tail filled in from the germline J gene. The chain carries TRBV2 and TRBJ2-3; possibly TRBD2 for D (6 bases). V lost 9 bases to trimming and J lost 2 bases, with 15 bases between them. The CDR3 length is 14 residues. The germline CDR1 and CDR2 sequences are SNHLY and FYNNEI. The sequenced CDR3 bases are TGTGCCAGTAGTCCCGGACTACCCACAGATACG. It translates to CASSPGLPTDT. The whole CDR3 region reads CASSPGLPTDTQYF.

The covered CDR3 bases are TGTGCCAGCAGCTTACTGGGGGGGCTGAATTCACCC. Its translation is CASSLLGGLNSP. The full CDR3 is CASSLLGGLNSPLHF. The chain uses TRBV7-3 and TRBJ1-6, with a tentative D call TRBD1 (6 bases). The CDR3 extends 3 residues past the end of the read, so its final part is completed from the germline J gene. Germline V gives CDR1 SGHTA, CDR2 FQGTGA. The CDR3 totals 15 residues. The V end was cut by 2 bases, the J end by 7 bases, with 12 bases between.

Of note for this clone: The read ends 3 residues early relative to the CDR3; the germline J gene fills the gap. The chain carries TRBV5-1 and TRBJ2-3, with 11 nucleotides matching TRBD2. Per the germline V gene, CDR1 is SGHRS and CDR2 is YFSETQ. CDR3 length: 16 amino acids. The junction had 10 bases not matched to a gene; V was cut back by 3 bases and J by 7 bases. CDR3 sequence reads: CASSSPSGGFMNTQYF. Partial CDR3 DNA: TGCGCCAGCAGCTCGCCTAGCGGGGGGTTCATGAATACG.

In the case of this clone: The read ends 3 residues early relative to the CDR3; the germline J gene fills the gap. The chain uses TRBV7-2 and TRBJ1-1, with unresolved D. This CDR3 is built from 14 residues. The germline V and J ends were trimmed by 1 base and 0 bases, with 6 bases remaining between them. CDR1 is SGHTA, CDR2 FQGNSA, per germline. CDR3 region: CASSLVHMNTEAFF. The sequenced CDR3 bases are TGTGCCAGCAGCTTAGTCCACATGAACACTGAA.

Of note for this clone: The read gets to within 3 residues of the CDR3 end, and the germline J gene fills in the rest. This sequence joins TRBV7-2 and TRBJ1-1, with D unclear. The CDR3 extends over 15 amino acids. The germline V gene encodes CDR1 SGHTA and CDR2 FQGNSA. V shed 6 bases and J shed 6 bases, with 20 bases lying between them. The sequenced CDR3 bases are TGTGCCAGCAGGTCGGACGGACTGTTGGGCGCTGAA. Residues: CASRSDGLLGAE. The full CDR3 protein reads CASRSDGLLGAEAFF.

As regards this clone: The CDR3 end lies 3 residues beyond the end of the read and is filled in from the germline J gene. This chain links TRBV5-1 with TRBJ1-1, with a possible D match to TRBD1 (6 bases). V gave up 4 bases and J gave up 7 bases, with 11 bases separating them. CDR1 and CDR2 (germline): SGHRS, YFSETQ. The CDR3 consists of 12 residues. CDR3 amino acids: CASSTTDSEAFF. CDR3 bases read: TGCGCCAGCAGCACTACGGACAGTGAA.

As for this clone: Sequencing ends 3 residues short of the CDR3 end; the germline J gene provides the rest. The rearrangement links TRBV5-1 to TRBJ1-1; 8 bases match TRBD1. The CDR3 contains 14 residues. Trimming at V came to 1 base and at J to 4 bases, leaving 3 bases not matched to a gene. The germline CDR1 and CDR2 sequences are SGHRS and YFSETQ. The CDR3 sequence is CASSLKQGVTEAFF. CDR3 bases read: TGCGCCAGCAGCTTGAAACAGGGGGTCACTGAA.

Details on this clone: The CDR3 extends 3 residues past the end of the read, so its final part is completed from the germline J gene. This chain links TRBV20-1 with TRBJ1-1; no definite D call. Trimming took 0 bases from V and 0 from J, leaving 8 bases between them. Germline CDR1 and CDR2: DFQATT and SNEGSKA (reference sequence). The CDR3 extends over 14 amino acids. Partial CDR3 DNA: TGCAGTGCTAGAGATGGCAGTCTGAACACTGAA. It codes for CSARDGSLNTE. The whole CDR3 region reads CSARDGSLNTEAFF.

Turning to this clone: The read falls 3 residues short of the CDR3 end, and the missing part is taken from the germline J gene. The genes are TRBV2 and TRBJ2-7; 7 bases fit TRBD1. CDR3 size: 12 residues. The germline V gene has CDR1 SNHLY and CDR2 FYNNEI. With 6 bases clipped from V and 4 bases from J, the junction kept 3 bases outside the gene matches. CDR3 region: CASRTGQYEQYF. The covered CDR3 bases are TGTGCCAGCAGGACAGGGCAATACGAG.

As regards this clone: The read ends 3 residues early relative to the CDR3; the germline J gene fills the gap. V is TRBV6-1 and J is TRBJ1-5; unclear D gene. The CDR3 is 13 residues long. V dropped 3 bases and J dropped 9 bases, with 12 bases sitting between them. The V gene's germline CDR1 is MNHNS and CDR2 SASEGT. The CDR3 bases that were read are TGTGCCAGCAGTGATACGATCGGACTGCCC. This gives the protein CASSDTIGLP. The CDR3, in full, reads CASSDTIGLPQHF.

CDR3 DNA (partial): TGCAGCGTGGCCGGGACAGGGTTTGTCGAG. Translated: CSVAGTGFVE. The full CDR3 sequence reads CSVAGTGFVEQYF. The chain is built from TRBV29-1 and TRBJ2-7; 9 positions agree with TRBD1. The CDR3 end falls 3 residues outside the read, so it is completed with the germline J gene. This CDR3 region has 13 residues. The J segment lost 6 bases and the V segment lost 6 bases, leaving 9 bases of the junction unmatched. Germline values: CDR1 SQVTM, CDR2 ANQGSEA.

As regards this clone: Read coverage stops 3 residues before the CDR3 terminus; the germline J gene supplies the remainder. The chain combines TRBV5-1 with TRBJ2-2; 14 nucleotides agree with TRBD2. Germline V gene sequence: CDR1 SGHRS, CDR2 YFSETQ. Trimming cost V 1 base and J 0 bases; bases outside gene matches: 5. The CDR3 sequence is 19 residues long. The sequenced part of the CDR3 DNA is TGCGCCAGCAGCTTGAGGGGACTAGCGGGAGACGCGAACACCGGGGAG. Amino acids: CASSLRGLAGDANTGE. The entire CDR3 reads CASSLRGLAGDANTGELFF.

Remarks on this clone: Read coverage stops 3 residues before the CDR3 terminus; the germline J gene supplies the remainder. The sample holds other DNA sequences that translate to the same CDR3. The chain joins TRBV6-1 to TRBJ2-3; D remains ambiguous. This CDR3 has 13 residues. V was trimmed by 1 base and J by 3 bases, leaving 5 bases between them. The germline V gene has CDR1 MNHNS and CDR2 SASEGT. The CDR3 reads CASSEGQTDTQYF. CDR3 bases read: TGTGCCAGCAGTGAAGGGCAGACAGATACG.